The next 24 T cell receptor beta chains were all read from a single sample in a study of blood T cell repertoires in COVID-19. TCRdb keeps only in-frame clones here, not all; method: immunoSEQ multiplex PCR. The data hold fewer than 250,000 clones, with approximately 87% observed a single time. The material sequenced was peripheral blood. Receptors originate from a woman in her 70s with active or convalescent COVID-19.

This clone was detected once. The chain recombines TRBV3-1 (or the pseudogene TRBV3-2) with TRBJ2-1, with D possibly being TRBD2 (5 bases). The CDR3 sequence is 16 residues long. V lost 0 bases, J lost 9 bases, and 18 bases lay in between. Germline V gene sequence: CDR1 LGHDT, CDR2 YNNKEL (reference sequence). This CDR3 is CASSQEELVSAGEQFF. CDR3 sequence (DNA): TGTGCCAGCAGCCAAGAAGAATTAGTTAGCGCTGGTGAGCAGTTCTTC.

In its sample, this clone was seen a few times. Other nucleotide sequences from this sample produce the same CDR3. V is TRBV2 and J is TRBJ1-1; D might be TRBD1 (5 bases). Germline V gives CDR1 SNHLY, CDR2 FYNNEI. The CDR3 is 15 amino acids. Trimming stripped 2 bases from V and 2 bases from J, with 12 bases between. The DNA of the CDR3 is TGTGCCAGCAGTGAACTAGGCGGGGGAAACACTGAAGCTTTCTTT. It yields the protein CASSELGGGNTEAFF.

This chain uses TRBV5-4 with TRBJ2-2; maybe TRBD2 (6 bases). From germline, CDR1 is SGHNT and CDR2 YYREEE (reference sequence). This CDR3 is 16 amino acids long. Trimming stripped 2 bases from V and 4 bases from J, with 15 bases between. CDR3 sequence (DNA): TGTGCCAGCAGCTTTCCCCCGGGAGCATCCACCGGGGAGCTGTTTTTT. Translation: CASSFPPGASTGELFF.

This clone has a handful of counts. This sequence joins TRBV20-1 and TRBJ2-7, with D uncertain. V dropped 3 bases and J dropped 1 base, with 7 bases sitting between them. This CDR3 comprises 12 residues. Germline CDR1 DFQATT, CDR2 SNEGSKA (reference sequence). The CDR3 region has the DNA TGCAGTGCTAGTGATCAGTCCTACGAGCAGTACTTC. Translation: CSASDQSYEQYF.

The chain joins TRBV7-2 to TRBJ1-5; TRBD1 aligns across 9 bases. Germline loops: CDR1 SGHTA, CDR2 FQGNSA. CDR3 length: 16 residues. The ends lost 1 base at V and 2 bases at J; junction bases unmatched: 3. The CDR3 loop reads CASSLGGQGGNQPQHF. The CDR3, as DNA: TGTGCCAGCAGCTTAGGGGGACAGGGAGGCAATCAGCCCCAGCATTTT.

The V gene is TRBV13, the J gene TRBJ2-1; 8 bases match TRBD2. Unmatched junction bases numbered 15, after V lost 11 bases and J lost 6 bases. CDR1 and CDR2 from the germline V gene are PRHDT and FYEKMQ (reference sequence). The length of the CDR3 is 15 residues. DNA of the CDR3: TGTGCCGCCATGGGCCTAGCGGGCTCCGCCAATGAGCAGTTCTTC. It is translated as CAAMGLAGSANEQFF.

The chain uses TRBV5-5 and TRBJ1-4, with TRBD1 as a possible D gene (5 bases). The CDR3 totals 15 residues. Trimming took off 4 bases at V and 0 bases at J, with 10 bases between the two ends. CDR1 is SGHKS and CDR2 is YYEKEE in the germline V gene (reference sequence). CDR3 sequence reads: CASSPGHTTNEKLFF. The CDR3 coding sequence is TGTGCCAGCAGCCCCGGACACACAACTAATGAAAAACTGTTTTTT.

Regarding this clone: Other DNA sequences in the same sample also yield this CDR3. The chain employs TRBV5-4 and TRBJ2-7; 7 bases fit TRBD1. This CDR3 has 13 residues. Germline CDR1 is SGHNT and CDR2 is YYREEE (reference sequence). With V trimmed by 2 bases and J by 2 bases, 1 base remained unmatched. The chain's CDR3 is CASSFGTAYEQYF. CDR3 nucleotides: TGTGCCAGCAGCTTTGGGACAGCCTACGAGCAGTACTTC.

This clone came up once. The rearrangement joins TRBV28 to TRBJ2-3; tentatively, D is TRBD2 (6 bases). The CDR3 contains 13 residues. V was cut by 7 bases and J by 0 bases, with 8 bases left in between. CDR1 is MDHEN and CDR2 is SYDVKM in the germline V gene. Here the CDR3 DNA reads TGTGCCAGCAAGGGGACTAGCACAGATACGCAGTATTTT. Translated: CASKGTSTDTQYF.

The gene calls are TRBV28 and TRBJ1-3; D unresolved. This CDR3 contains 15 residues. The ends were cut back, 1 base at V and 8 bases at J, with 15 bases in the middle. Germline CDR1 and CDR2: MDHEN and SYDVKM. The CDR3 region is CASSLSRAGRDTIYF. CDR3 DNA: TGTGCCAGCAGTTTATCGAGGGCAGGCCGGGACACCATATATTTT.

The chain recombines TRBV5-1 with TRBJ1-1; D ambiguous. This CDR3 has 12 amino acids. Trimming cost V 4 bases and J 3 bases, with 7 bases left between them. Germline assignment: CDR1 SGHRS and CDR2 YFSETQ. This CDR3 is CASSTTDTEAFF. Here the CDR3 DNA reads TGCGCCAGCAGCACCACGGACACTGAAGCTTTCTTT.

V is TRBV7-2 and J is TRBJ1-2; maybe TRBD1 (6 bases). Germline V lookup: CDR1 SGHTA, CDR2 FQGNSA. The ends were cut back, 5 bases at V and 4 bases at J, with 17 bases in the middle. The CDR3 length is 15 residues. The CDR3 sequence: CASSLSRTESYGYTF. The CDR3 DNA reads TGTGCCAGCAGCCTATCCCGGACAGAGAGCTATGGCTACACCTTC.

The V gene is TRBV7-2, the J gene TRBJ2-3, with 12 bases identical to TRBD2. Germline V gene sequence: CDR1 SGHTA, CDR2 FQGNSA. This CDR3 is 16 amino acids long. The junction had 7 bases not matched to a gene; V was cut back by 2 bases and J by 7 bases. The CDR3 region has the DNA TGTGCCAGCAGCTTATTACTAGCGGGGGGTAAAAATACGCAGTATTTT. This gives the protein CASSLLLAGGKNTQYF.

This chain uses TRBV7-9 with TRBJ1-5; D gene unclear. Germline V gene lookup returns CDR1 SEHNR and CDR2 FQNEAQ (reference sequence). The CDR3 covers 13 residues. Trimming stripped 8 bases from V and 7 bases from J, with 15 bases between. The CDR3 protein is CASSPGSRQPQHF. DNA for the CDR3: TGTGCCAGCTCCCCCGGATCTAGGCAGCCCCAGCATTTT.

The V gene is TRBV3-1 (or the pseudogene TRBV3-2), the J gene TRBJ2-1; no firm D call. Deletions cut 0 bases from V and 0 bases from J, with 6 bases between. The germline gives CDR1 LGHDT, CDR2 YNNKEL (reference sequence). The CDR3 sequence is 15 residues long. CDR3 sequence: CASSQDTVSYNEQFF. In nucleotides, the CDR3 is TGTGCCAGCAGCCAAGACACGGTCTCCTACAATGAGCAGTTCTTC.

The chain couples TRBV10-3 to TRBJ1-1, with D hard to call. Germline V CDR1 and CDR2: ENHRY, SYGVKD. Trimming shortened V by 6 bases and J by 0 bases, and 8 bases separated the two germline ends. The CDR3 is made up of 13 amino acids. The CDR3 DNA reads as TGTGCCATCAGGGCTTTGATGAACACTGAAGCTTTCTTT. Its translation is CAIRALMNTEAFF.

V and J are TRBV6-5 and TRBJ2-1, with TRBD2 matching over 14 bases. CDR3 size: 15 residues. V lost 6 bases and J lost 9; bases outside the gene matches: 7. Germline lookup yields CDR1 MNHEY and CDR2 SVGAGI. This chain's CDR3 is CASSQGLAGESEQFF. As DNA, the CDR3 is TGTGCCAGCAGCCAGGGACTAGCGGGAGAAAGTGAGCAGTTCTTC.

This chain joins TRBV28 and TRBJ1-1; 8 bases match TRBD1. CDR1 and CDR2 from the germline V gene are MDHEN and SYDVKM. The length of the CDR3 is 15 residues. With 5 bases clipped from V and 1 base from J, the junction kept 6 bases outside the gene matches. The CDR3 protein is CASSATGGGNTEAFF. In nucleotides, the CDR3 is TGTGCCAGCAGTGCCACAGGGGGGGGGAACACTGAAGCTTTCTTT.

This chain uses TRBV6-5 with TRBJ2-5, with D unresolved. The CDR3 loop spans 11 amino acids. Germline lookup yields CDR1 MNHEY and CDR2 SVGAGI. V dropped 7 bases and J dropped 5 bases, with 8 bases sitting between them. DNA for the CDR3: TGTGCCAGCATAATTGAGGAGACCCAGTACTTC. It yields the protein CASIIEETQYF.

The chain is built from TRBV6-6 and TRBJ1-6; 9 bases are shared with TRBD1. CDR1 is MNHNY, CDR2 SVGAGI, per germline (reference sequence). V trimming: 0 bases; J trimming: 7 bases; junction bases outside the gene matches: 4. CDR3 length: 16 amino acids. In DNA, the CDR3 is TGTGCCAGCAGTTACTCCGGGACAGGGCTAAATTCACCCCTCCACTTT. Protein product: CASSYSGTGLNSPLHF.

This clone appeared once. This chain joins TRBV29-1 and TRBJ1-1; D is unresolved. The CDR3 length is 10 residues. The germline V gene has CDR1 SQVTM and CDR2 ANQGSEA. V was pared by 5 bases and J by 1 base, with 2 bases between. The CDR3 DNA reads as TGCAGCGTTCAGAACACTGAAGCTTTCTTT. Translation: CSVQNTEAFF. Full variable domain (rest looked up from reference TRBV29-1 and TRBJ1-1): SAVISQKPSRDICQRGTSLTIQCQVDSQVTMMFWYRQQPGQSLTLIATANQGSEATYESGFVIDKFPISRPNLTFSTLTVSNMSPEDSSIYLCSVQNTEAFFGQGTRLTVV.

The rearrangement links TRBV5-1 to TRBJ2-6, with D unresolved. CDR1 SGHRS and CDR2 YFSETQ come from the germline V gene. CDR3 size: 15 residues. V lost 1 base, J lost 0 bases, and 5 bases lay in between. The CDR3 loop is CASSLFGSGANVLTF. The DNA of the CDR3 is TGCGCCAGCAGCTTGTTCGGCTCTGGGGCCAACGTCCTGACTTTC. The complete variable domain, with remaining parts taken from reference TRBV5-1 and TRBJ2-6, reads KAGVTQTPRYLIKTRGQQVTLSCSPISGHRSVSWYQQTPGQGLQFLFEYFSETQRNKGNFPGRFSGRQFSNSRSEMNVSTLELGDSALYLCASSLFGSGANVLTFGAGSRLTVL.

The chain has TRBV6-6 and TRBJ1-2; D may be TRBD1 (6 bases). This CDR3 has 13 residues. Trimming stripped 6 bases from V and 10 bases from J, with 18 bases between. Looked up from germline, CDR1 is MNHNY and CDR2 is SVGAGI (reference sequence). The CDR3: CASSPGTRQAYTF. The CDR3 DNA sequence: TGTGCCAGCAGCCCCGGGACACGGCAGGCCTACACCTTC.

This chain connects TRBV19 to TRBJ2-7; 7 bases are a match to TRBD2. Germline lookup yields CDR1 LNHDA and CDR2 SQIVND (reference sequence). The CDR3 extends over 15 amino acids. The ends lost 3 bases at V and 3 bases at J; junction bases unmatched: 8. CDR3 sequence (DNA): TGTGCCAGTAGTATCGGTGCGGGAGAGTACTACGAGCAGTACTTC. This encodes CASSIGAGEYYEQYF.